What follows are 21 T cell receptor beta chains derived from one specimen sequenced in a study of cytomegalovirus exposure and HLA in healthy donors. Researchers ran the PCR with 60 Vbeta and 13 Jbeta primers. The method was immunoSEQ multiplex PCR; TCRdb's version includes in-frame clones alone and lacks a portion of them. The sample consists of some 160,000 clones, around 84% of them appearing once. Sequencing was done on a sample of PBMCs. The receptors here all came from a man younger than 40 in good health and CMV-seropositive.

This clone was seen a handful of times. This chain uses TRBV6-6 with TRBJ2-7, with 10 bases aligning to TRBD2. The CDR3 runs 15 residues. The germline CDR1 and CDR2 sequences are MNHNY and SVGAGI (reference sequence). V trimming: 2 bases; J trimming: 2 bases; junction bases outside the gene matches: 3. The CDR3, as DNA: TGTGCCAGCAGTTACCGAGCGGGAGGGGCCTACGAGCAGTACTTC. Residues: CASSYRAGGAYEQYF.

The chain employs TRBV6-6 and TRBJ2-7; no reliable D call. The CDR3 is 16 amino acids. The germline CDR1 and CDR2 sequences are MNHNY and SVGAGI (reference sequence). V shed 0 bases and J shed 5 bases, with 17 bases lying between them. The DNA for the CDR3 is TGTGCCAGCAGTTACTCGAGGCCCCCAGCGCCTCACGAGCAGTACTTC. As protein: CASSYSRPPAPHEQYF.

The chain is built from TRBV27 and TRBJ2-7; the D gene is possibly TRBD1 (5 bases). This CDR3 region has 16 residues. Germline V gives CDR1 MNHEY, CDR2 SMNVEV (reference sequence). V was shortened by 2 bases and J by 3 bases, with 17 bases between the two germline ends. In nucleotides, the CDR3 is TGTGCCAGCAGTTTAATAGGGGTCCCCGGTCTCTACGAGCAGTACTTC. Translated: CASSLIGVPGLYEQYF.

The V and J genes are TRBV5-1 and TRBJ1-2; the D is unclear. V lost 9 bases and J lost 0, with 12 bases in between. The CDR3 totals 13 residues. Germline V CDR1 and CDR2: SGHRS, YFSETQ. CDR3 sequence (DNA): TGCGCCACCGCACAGAGACCTAACTATGGCTACACCTTC. Amino acid sequence: CATAQRPNYGYTF.

Only one count was recorded for this clone. This chain connects TRBV6-5 to TRBJ2-1, with 8 bases that match TRBD1. Trimming at V came to 6 bases and at J to 7 bases, leaving 11 bases not matched to a gene. Germline lookup yields CDR1 MNHEY and CDR2 SVGAGI. This CDR3 comprises 15 residues. In nucleotides, the CDR3 is TGTGCCAGCAGCTTCGACAGGGGATTTTATAATGAGCAGTTCTTC. Translating it yields CASSFDRGFYNEQFF.

J is TRBJ2-3 and V is TRBV9; 9 bases map to TRBD2. The CDR3 is made up of 15 amino acids. Trimming at V came to 2 bases and at J to 5 bases, leaving 6 bases not matched to a gene. Germline assignment: CDR1 SGDLS and CDR2 YYNGEE. DNA of the CDR3: TGTGCCAGCAGCGTCGGCGGGAGGGCCCTAGATACGCAGTATTTT. Protein product: CASSVGGRALDTQYF.

This chain links TRBV11-2 with TRBJ1-1; tentatively, D is TRBD1 (5 bases). The CDR3 is 16 residues long. Trimming removed 6 bases at V and 1 base at J, with 18 bases between. The germline V gene has CDR1 SGHAT and CDR2 FQNNGV. This CDR3 is CASSPGQTPKNTEAFF. CDR3 sequence (DNA): TGTGCCAGCAGTCCAGGGCAGACTCCTAAGAACACTGAAGCTTTCTTT.

This chain uses TRBV11-3 with TRBJ2-7; 7 nucleotides agree with TRBD2. Trimming at V came to 4 bases and at J to 2 bases, leaving 2 bases not matched to a gene. In germline, CDR1 is SGHNT, CDR2 YENEEA. The CDR3 sequence is 13 residues long. CDR3 sequence: CASSWGGAYEQYF. The CDR3 DNA sequence: TGTGCCAGCAGCTGGGGGGGGGCCTACGAGCAGTACTTC.

V and J are TRBV6-1 and TRBJ2-2, with D possibly being TRBD2 (5 bases). CDR1 and CDR2 (germline): MNHNS, SASEGT. This CDR3 spans 16 amino acids. Trimming shortened V by 4 bases and J by 4 bases, and 16 bases separated the two germline ends. This CDR3 is CASSVELGLSTGELFF. The DNA for the CDR3 is TGTGCCAGCAGTGTAGAATTAGGACTGTCCACCGGGGAGCTGTTTTTT.

The chain joins TRBV7-2 to TRBJ2-6, with D possibly TRBD2 on 6 matching bases. Trimming removed 5 bases at V and 1 base at J, with 12 bases between. The CDR3 spans 16 residues. Germline V gives CDR1 SGHTA, CDR2 FQGNSA. As DNA, the CDR3 is TGTGCCAGCAGCCTCGGAGGGCAGTCTGGGGCCAACGTCCTGACTTTC. The encoded protein is CASSLGGQSGANVLTF.

The genes are TRBV5-1 and TRBJ1-4; 10 nucleotides agree with TRBD1. V gave up 5 bases and J gave up 3 bases; unmatched junction bases: 4. CDR3 length equals 15 residues. From germline, CDR1 is SGHRS and CDR2 YFSETQ. The CDR3 DNA reads TGCGCCAGCAGACGGACAGGGGGTCCTAATGAAAAACTGTTTTTT. It is translated as CASRRTGGPNEKLFF.

The rearrangement links TRBV27 to TRBJ2-3; D possibly corresponds to TRBD1 (6 bases). Per germline, CDR1 MNHEY and CDR2 SMNVEV (reference sequence). The CDR3 is 13 residues long. V dropped 1 base and J dropped 7 bases, with 9 bases sitting between them. This CDR3 is CASSLLDRNTQYF. The DNA of the CDR3 is TGTGCCAGCAGTTTATTGGACAGAAATACGCAGTATTTT.

V and J are TRBV10-2 and TRBJ2-3, with D possibly being TRBD2 (7 bases). The CDR3 is 14 residues long. In germline, CDR1 is WSHSY, CDR2 SAAADI. Trimming removed 8 bases from V and 2 bases from J, with 14 bases in between. CDR3 sequence: CASLRGAATDTQYF. The CDR3 DNA sequence: TGCGCCAGCCTCCGGGGGGCGGCCACAGATACGCAGTATTTT.

CDR3 amino acids: CASSLGTRRGETQYF. The CDR3 DNA reads as TGTGCCAGCAGCTTAGGGACTCGGAGGGGAGAGACCCAGTACTTC. The J gene is TRBJ2-5, the V gene TRBV7-8, with D possibly TRBD2 on 6 matching bases. Germline lookup yields CDR1 SGHVS and CDR2 FQNEAQ. Trimming shortened V by 1 base and J by 4 bases, and 13 bases separated the two germline ends. CDR3 length equals 15 residues.

This chain connects TRBV29-1 to TRBJ1-2; 7 bases are shared with TRBD1. This CDR3 comprises 13 residues. V lost 2 bases and J lost 7; bases outside the gene matches: 7. Germline V lookup: CDR1 SQVTM, CDR2 ANQGSEA. The CDR3: CSVEPTQGSGYTF. DNA for the CDR3: TGCAGCGTTGAACCAACACAGGGGAGTGGCTACACCTTC.

The V gene is TRBV5-1, the J gene TRBJ2-5, with 14 bases that match TRBD2. CDR1 and CDR2 from the germline V gene are SGHRS and YFSETQ. The CDR3 spans 17 residues. Trimming at V came to 4 bases and at J to 1 base, leaving 6 bases not matched to a gene. This CDR3 reads CASSPGLAGVGQETQYF. CDR3 in DNA: TGCGCCAGCAGCCCGGGACTAGCGGGAGTGGGCCAAGAGACCCAGTACTTC.

The chain is built from TRBV4-1 and TRBJ2-1; TRBD2 aligns across 7 bases. Germline V gene data show CDR1 as MGHRA and CDR2 as YSYEKL. The junction had 8 bases not matched to a gene; V was cut back by 3 bases and J by 6 bases. This CDR3 is 15 amino acids long. Here the CDR3 reads CASSQWRGGLNEQFF. CDR3 in DNA: TGCGCCAGCAGCCAGTGGAGGGGAGGGCTCAATGAGCAGTTCTTC.

The V and J genes are TRBV7-9 and TRBJ2-1, with 9 positions matching TRBD2. Trimming removed 3 bases from V and 5 bases from J; junction bases left unmatched: 8. Germline lookup yields CDR1 SEHNR and CDR2 FQNEAQ (reference sequence). This CDR3 comprises 16 residues. CDR3 amino acids: CASSFPSGNSDNEQFF. The DNA for the CDR3 is TGTGCCAGCAGCTTTCCTAGCGGGAATTCAGACAATGAGCAGTTCTTC. Full variable domain (outside the CDR3, taken from reference TRBV7-9 and TRBJ2-1): DTGVSQNPRHKITKRGQNVTFRCDPISEHNRLYWYRQTLGQGPEFLTYFQNEAQLEKSRLLSDRFSAERPKGSFSTLEIQRTEQGDSAMYLCASSFPSGNSDNEQFFGPGTRLTVL.

This rearrangement joins TRBV7-3 to TRBJ2-5; TRBD2 is a possible D gene (5 bases). The CDR3 loop spans 13 amino acids. Trimming stripped 4 bases from V and 4 bases from J, with 10 bases between. Germline CDR1 and CDR2: SGHTA and FQGTGA. The CDR3 sequence: CASSSTRGETQYF. As DNA, the CDR3 is TGTGCCAGCAGCTCCACTAGAGGAGAGACCCAGTACTTC.

This sequence joins TRBV7-6 and TRBJ2-1; 10 bases match TRBD1. V lost 3 bases, J lost 4 bases, and 3 bases stayed unmatched. The germline V gene encodes CDR1 SGHVS and CDR2 FNYEAQ. The CDR3 is 15 amino acids. The CDR3 nucleotides read TGTGCCAGCAGCTTCAGGGACAGGGGTTACAATGAGCAGTTCTTC. This translates into CASSFRDRGYNEQFF.

In this sample, this clone turned up once. The V and J genes are TRBV6-5 and TRBJ2-2, with a possible D match to TRBD2 (5 bases). This CDR3 spans 15 amino acids. Germline V gene data show CDR1 as MNHEY and CDR2 as SVGAGI. V dropped 5 bases and J dropped 5 bases, with 15 bases sitting between them. CDR3 nucleotides: TGTGCCAGCAGTCAACCTGGGGAGAGAACCGGGGAGCTGTTTTTT. It yields the protein CASSQPGERTGELFF.